Shown below are 7 T cell receptor beta chains from a single sample sequenced in a study of T cell responses to AZD1222 COVID-19 vaccine. Only in-frame clones appear in the TCRdb table, and some are missing; sequencing was by immunoSEQ multiplex PCR. The sample has 150,000 to 200,000 clones, almost 90% seen once; the top ten hold about 0.53%. Sequences were derived from peripheral blood, sampled on day 0 of AZD1222 vaccination. The origin of the receptors is an adult in good health.

The table lists this clone with a count of one. CDR3 protein: CASSLWWGAEDEKLFF. CDR3 nucleotides: TGTGCCAGCAGCTTGTGGTGGGGGGCGGAGGATGAAAAACTGTTTTTT. J is TRBJ1-4 and V is TRBV5-6; D might be TRBD1 (6 bases). The CDR3 loop spans 16 amino acids. The germline V gene has CDR1 SGHDT and CDR2 YYEEEE. V lost 1 base and J lost 6, with 16 bases in between.

A word on this clone: A junction boundary mismatches the germline segment, possibly from a read error. CDR3 DNA sequence: TGTGCTAGCAGCGGACAGGGAGGAGAGACCCAGTACTTC. It codes for CASSGQGGETQYF. The genes are TRBV7-7 and TRBJ2-5; TRBD1 matches at 8 bases. The germline gives CDR1 SSHAT, CDR2 FNYEAQ (reference sequence). The CDR3 is made up of 13 amino acids. Drawing the rest from reference TRBV7-7 and TRBJ2-5, the complete variable domain is GAGVSQSPRYKVTKRGQDVTLRCDPISSHATLYWYQQALGQGPEFLTYFNYEAQPDKSGLPSDRFSAERPEGSISTLTIQRTEQRDSAMYRCASSGQGGETQYFGPGTRLLVL.

The rearrangement links TRBV7-8 to TRBJ2-2; D is perhaps TRBD2 (6 bases). The CDR3 totals 16 residues. The ends were cut back, 6 bases at V and 1 base at J, with 15 bases in the middle. The germline CDR1 and CDR2 sequences are SGHVS and FQNEAQ. The DNA for the CDR3 is TGTGCCAGCAGTCTCAGCTTAGCGGAGAACACCGGGGAGCTGTTTTTT. Translating it yields CASSLSLAENTGELFF.

The gene calls are TRBV11-3 and TRBJ1-1; the D gene is possibly TRBD1 (6 bases). V lost 1 base and J lost 10, with 10 bases in between. The CDR3 is made up of 12 amino acids. Germline CDR1 and CDR2: SGHNT and YENEEA. The CDR3 spells CASSLGQGRAFF. CDR3 sequence (DNA): TGTGCCAGCAGCTTAGGTCAGGGGAGAGCTTTCTTT. The full variable domain, with the rest looked up from reference TRBV11-3 and TRBJ1-1, is EAGVVQSPRYKIIEKKQPVAFWCNPISGHNTLYWYLQNLGQGPELLIRYENEEAVDDSQLPKDRFSAERLKGVDSTLKIQPAELGDSAVYLCASSLGQGRAFFGQGTRLTVV.

The J gene is TRBJ2-7, the V gene TRBV4-2; D not resolved. CDR1 is LGHNA, CDR2 YNFKEQ, per germline. The CDR3 length is 16 residues. V was clipped by 1 base and J by 2 bases, with 15 bases between them. Here the CDR3 reads CASSQGPWQSTYEQYF. As DNA, the CDR3 is TGTGCCAGCAGCCAAGGCCCCTGGCAGAGTACCTACGAGCAGTACTTC.

The rearrangement uses TRBV28 and TRBJ2-5; D not certain. V was trimmed by 1 base and J by 1 base, leaving 4 bases between them. CDR1 and CDR2 from the germline V gene are MDHEN and SYDVKM. This CDR3 is 13 amino acids long. The CDR3 region is CASSLYFQETQYF. The CDR3 bases are TGTGCCAGCAGTTTATATTTCCAAGAGACCCAGTACTTC.

V and J are TRBV6-2 or TRBV6-3 and TRBJ2-2, with a tentative D call TRBD2 (6 bases). The CDR3 extends over 15 amino acids. Looked up from germline, CDR1 is MNHEY and CDR2 is SVGEGT. V was clipped by 2 bases and J by 4 bases, with 11 bases between them. CDR3 in amino acids: CASSYNGEVTGELFF. The CDR3 region has the DNA TGTGCCAGCAGTTACAACGGGGAGGTCACCGGGGAGCTGTTTTTT.